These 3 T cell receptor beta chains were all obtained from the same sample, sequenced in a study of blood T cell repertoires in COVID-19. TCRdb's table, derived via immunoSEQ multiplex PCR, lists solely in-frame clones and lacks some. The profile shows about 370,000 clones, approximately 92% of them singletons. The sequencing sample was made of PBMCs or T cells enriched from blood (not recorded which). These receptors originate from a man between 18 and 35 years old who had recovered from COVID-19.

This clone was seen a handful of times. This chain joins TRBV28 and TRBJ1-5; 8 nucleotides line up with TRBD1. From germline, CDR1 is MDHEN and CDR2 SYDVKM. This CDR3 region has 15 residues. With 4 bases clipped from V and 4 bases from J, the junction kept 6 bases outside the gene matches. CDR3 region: CASSYPGQVNQPQHF. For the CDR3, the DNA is TGTGCCAGCAGTTACCCGGGACAGGTGAATCAGCCCCAGCATTTT. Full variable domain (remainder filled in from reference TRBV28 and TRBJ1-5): DVKVTQSSRYLVKRTGEKVFLECVQDMDHENMFWYRQDPGLGLRLIYFSYDVKMKEKGDIPEGYSVSREKKERFSLILESASTNQTSMYLCASSYPGQVNQPQHFGDGTRLSIL.

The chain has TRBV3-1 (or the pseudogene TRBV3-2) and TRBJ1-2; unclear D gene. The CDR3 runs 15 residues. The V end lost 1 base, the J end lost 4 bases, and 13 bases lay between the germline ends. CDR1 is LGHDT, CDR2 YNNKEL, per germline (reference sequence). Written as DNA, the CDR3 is TGTGCCAGCAGCCAAGGCCGGGGAATCGGCTATGGCTACACCTTC. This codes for CASSQGRGIGYGYTF.

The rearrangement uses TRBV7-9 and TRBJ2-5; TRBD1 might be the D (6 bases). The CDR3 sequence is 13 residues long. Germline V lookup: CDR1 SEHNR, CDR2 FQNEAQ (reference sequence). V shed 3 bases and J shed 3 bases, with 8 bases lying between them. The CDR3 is CASSFTGKETQYF. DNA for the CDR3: TGTGCCAGCAGCTTTACAGGGAAAGAGACCCAGTACTTC.